Listed here are 31 T cell receptor beta chains from one sample, sequenced in a study of T cell responses to AZD1222 COVID-19 vaccine. Using immunoSEQ multiplex PCR, the repertoire was profiled, and TCRdb retains in-frame clones only, with some absent. There are hundreds of thousands of clones in the sample; about 94% occur only once, and 0.5% to 0.65% lies in the top ten. Sequenced here: peripheral blood, sampled 28 days after the second AZD1222 dose. All receptors come from an adult who received the AZD1222 COVID-19 vaccine.

V gene TRBV12-3 or TRBV12-4 combines with J gene TRBJ2-6; D is ambiguous. Trimming took off 5 bases at V and 5 bases at J, with 7 bases between the two ends. The CDR3 has 13 amino acids. The CDR3 is CASSTGWANVLTF. The CDR3 region has the DNA TGTGCCAGCAGTACCGGGTGGGCCAACGTCCTGACTTTC.

V gene TRBV10-3 combines with J gene TRBJ2-1; 9 bases agree with TRBD2. V shed 7 bases and J 5 bases; nucleotides not matched to a gene: 3. The germline V gene has CDR1 ENHRY and CDR2 SYGVKD. The CDR3 runs 13 residues. The CDR3 nucleotides are TGTGCCATCAAGCGGGGGGCCGACAATGAGCAGTTCTTC. This translates into CAIKRGADNEQFF.

This chain links TRBV3-1 (or the pseudogene TRBV3-2) with TRBJ1-3; 8 bases are shared with TRBD1. Trimming removed 2 bases from V and 4 bases from J; junction bases left unmatched: 4. The CDR3 spans 15 residues. Germline-derived CDR1 and CDR2 are LGHDT and YNNKEL (reference sequence). CDR3 amino acids: CASSQRTGRGNTIYF. The CDR3 DNA sequence: TGTGCCAGCAGCCAAAGGACAGGGAGGGGAAACACCATATATTTT.

The chain links TRBV28 to TRBJ1-1; possibly TRBD1 for D (6 bases). Per germline, CDR1 MDHEN and CDR2 SYDVKM. The CDR3 runs 15 residues. Trimming removed 4 bases at V and 5 bases at J, with 17 bases between. The CDR3 DNA is TGTGCCAGCAGTTCGGGTCAGGGGAGAAGGACTGAAGCTTTCTTT. This gives the protein CASSSGQGRRTEAFF.

Written as DNA, the CDR3 is TGTGCCAGCTCACCTAACGGACAGGGCACTGAAGCTTTCTTT. The encoded protein is CASSPNGQGTEAFF. The chain uses TRBV18 and TRBJ1-1; 8 nucleotides match TRBD1. Per the germline V gene, CDR1 is KGHSH and CDR2 is LQKENI. J gave up 4 bases and V 3 bases, and 4 bases lay outside the gene matches. CDR3 length: 14 amino acids.

This sequence joins TRBV28 and TRBJ2-7; D gene unclear. There are 16 residues in the CDR3. Germline CDR1 MDHEN, CDR2 SYDVKM. Trimming stripped 6 bases from V and 0 bases from J, with 18 bases between. The CDR3 here is CASSPRYGTSSYEQYF. The DNA of the CDR3 is TGTGCCAGCAGCCCCCGATACGGAACCAGCTCCTACGAGCAGTACTTC. The entire variable domain, with the rest obtained from reference TRBV28 and TRBJ2-7, is as follows: DVKVTQSSRYLVKRTGEKVFLECVQDMDHENMFWYRQDPGLGLRLIYFSYDVKMKEKGDIPEGYSVSREKKERFSLILESASTNQTSMYLCASSPRYGTSSYEQYFGPGTRLTVT.

J is TRBJ2-1 and V is TRBV29-1; 7 positions match TRBD2. The V gene end was trimmed by 6 bases and the J gene end by 8 bases; junction bases not matched to a gene: 4. CDR3 length equals 11 residues. CDR1 is SQVTM and CDR2 is ANQGSEA in the germline V gene. CDR3 amino acids: CSVARGDEQFF. DNA of the CDR3: TGCAGCGTAGCCCGGGGGGATGAGCAGTTCTTC.

This clone was observed a single time. The chain couples TRBV27 to TRBJ1-5; no reliable D call. The V and J ends lost 5 bases and 6 bases respectively, with 14 bases between them. The CDR3 extends over 14 amino acids. Looked up from germline, CDR1 is MNHEY and CDR2 is SMNVEV (reference sequence). In nucleotides, the CDR3 is TGTGCCAGCAGTCTGGGAGGAATGGGTCAGCCCCAGCATTTT. Residues: CASSLGGMGQPQHF.

With regard to this clone: Other DNA variants within this sample encode the same CDR3. The chain carries TRBV28 and TRBJ2-7; 8 bases fit TRBD1. V lost 6 bases to trimming and J lost 4 bases; unmatched junction nucleotides: 5. CDR3 length equals 13 residues. Germline V gene lookup returns CDR1 MDHEN and CDR2 SYDVKM. The CDR3 DNA reads TGTGCCAGCAGACCGGGACAGGCGTACGAGCAGTACTTC. This codes for CASRPGQAYEQYF.

The chain uses TRBV9 and TRBJ1-1; TRBD1 is a possible D gene (6 bases). This CDR3 contains 13 residues. The germline V gene has CDR1 SGDLS and CDR2 YYNGEE. V was pared by 3 bases and J by 5 bases, with 11 bases between. This CDR3 reads CASSEGGRTEAFF. In DNA, the CDR3 is TGTGCCAGCAGCGAAGGGGGAAGGACTGAAGCTTTCTTT.

This chain connects TRBV5-1 to TRBJ2-7, with a possible D match to TRBD2 (6 bases). V lost 0 bases, J lost 2 bases, and 12 bases lay in between. This CDR3 has 15 residues. Germline values: CDR1 SGHRS, CDR2 YFSETQ. CDR3 sequence: CASSLAASEPYEQYF. The CDR3 bases are TGCGCCAGCAGCTTGGCAGCTAGCGAACCCTACGAGCAGTACTTC.

A single count supports this clone. The chain links TRBV20-1 to TRBJ1-2; D is ambiguous. The V gene's germline CDR1 is DFQATT and CDR2 SNEGSKA (reference sequence). The CDR3 runs 11 residues. Trimming cost V 3 bases and J 8 bases, with 10 bases left between them. The CDR3 region has the DNA TGCAGTGCTAGCCCGACCGAAGGCTACACCTTC. Its protein product is CSASPTEGYTF.

The chain links TRBV3-1 (or the pseudogene TRBV3-2) to TRBJ1-1, with TRBD1 identical over 9 bases. V trimming: 1 base; J trimming: 5 bases; junction bases outside the gene matches: 5. The CDR3 loop spans 15 amino acids. Germline loops: CDR1 LGHDT, CDR2 YNNKEL (reference sequence). In nucleotides, the CDR3 is TGTGCCAGCAGCCAAGGGGCAGGACAGGGGACTGAAGCTTTCTTT. Translated: CASSQGAGQGTEAFF.

This chain connects TRBV19 to TRBJ2-7; D uncertain. CDR1 and CDR2 from the germline V gene are LNHDA and SQIVND (reference sequence). CDR3 length: 13 amino acids. The V and J ends lost 6 bases and 1 base respectively, with 10 bases between them. In DNA form, the CDR3 reads TGTGCCAGTAGCCCAACCTTATCCTACGAGCAGTACTTC. Translated, it gives CASSPTLSYEQYF.

This chain links TRBV4-3 with TRBJ2-1; 8 bases map to TRBD1. Trimming removed 4 bases from V and 0 bases from J; junction bases left unmatched: 5. The CDR3 length is 16 residues. CDR1 and CDR2 from the germline V gene are LGHNA and YSLEER. This CDR3 is CASSPRQGRSYNEQFF. The CDR3 DNA reads as TGCGCCAGCAGCCCCCGACAGGGGCGCTCCTACAATGAGCAGTTCTTC.

For the CDR3, the DNA is TGTGCCAGCAGCGCCGCCGGGACAGGGTTGGACGAGCAGTACTTC. Translation: CASSAAGTGLDEQYF. The genes are TRBV7-9 and TRBJ2-7; 9 bases agree with TRBD1. Looked up from germline, CDR1 is SEHNR and CDR2 is FQNEAQ (reference sequence). J gave up 5 bases and V 5 bases, and 10 bases lay outside the gene matches. The length of the CDR3 is 15 residues.

As for this clone: Its ends do not fully match the called genes, so a read error is possible. The genes are TRBV5-1 and TRBJ2-5, with 14 bases identical to TRBD2. The CDR3 is 20 residues long. CDR1 is SGHRS, CDR2 YFSETQ, per germline. The CDR3 here is CASRLGLAGARSLYQETQYF. The DNA for the CDR3 is TGCGCCAGCAGGTTGGGACTAGCGGGAGCCCGATCGCTGTACCAAGAGACCCAGTACTTC.

The chain is built from TRBV7-3 and TRBJ1-1, with D hard to call. Trimming left V 4 bases short and J 1 base short, with 7 bases between. The germline V gene encodes CDR1 SGHTA and CDR2 FQGTGA. This CDR3 comprises 13 residues. The CDR3 is CASSSHGNTEAFF. Written as DNA, the CDR3 is TGTGCCAGCAGCTCCCACGGGAACACTGAAGCTTTCTTT.

The rearrangement uses TRBV5-1 and TRBJ2-2; D is perhaps TRBD1 (5 bases). This CDR3 spans 16 amino acids. V was cut by 3 bases and J by 6 bases, with 18 bases left in between. CDR1 and CDR2 (germline): SGHRS, YFSETQ. In DNA, the CDR3 is TGCGCCAGCAGCTCGAGTCAGGGTAGCTGGGCCGGGGAGCTGTTTTTT. It specifies CASSSSQGSWAGELFF.

This chain connects TRBV24-1 to TRBJ1-5; weak D call: TRBD1 (5 bases). The V end was cut by 3 bases, the J end by 7 bases, with 12 bases between. The V gene's germline CDR1 is KGHDR and CDR2 SFDVKD. The CDR3 extends over 14 amino acids. DNA of the CDR3: TGTGCCACCAGTGATAGGACATTCAGGCAGCCCCAGCATTTT. This translates into CATSDRTFRQPQHF.

The chain is built from TRBV6-5 and TRBJ1-1; D not resolved. CDR1 is MNHEY and CDR2 is SVGAGI in the germline V gene. Trimming stripped 6 bases from V and 4 bases from J, with 15 bases between. This CDR3 contains 14 residues. CDR3 sequence reads: CASSVQRESTEAFF. The CDR3 DNA sequence: TGTGCCAGCAGCGTTCAAAGGGAGAGCACTGAAGCTTTCTTT.

The chain recombines TRBV3-1 (or the pseudogene TRBV3-2) with TRBJ1-2; D possibly corresponds to TRBD1 (5 bases). CDR1 and CDR2 (germline): LGHDT, YNNKEL (reference sequence). The CDR3 is made up of 15 amino acids. V lost 4 bases and J lost 0, with 12 bases in between. Written as DNA, the CDR3 is TGTGCCAGCAGCCCCGGGGGTAGTCCTAACTATGGCTACACCTTC. This gives the protein CASSPGGSPNYGYTF.

V gene TRBV21-1 combines with J gene TRBJ2-4; TRBD1 is the table's D call and was not checked against the DNA. TRBV21-1 is labeled a pseudogene. The CDR3 covers 15 residues. CDR3 sequence (DNA): TGTGCCAGCAGCAAAGATAGAACAGGACCAGACATTCAGTACTTC. Its translation is CASSKDRTGPDIQYF.

This sequence joins TRBV3-1 (or the pseudogene TRBV3-2) and TRBJ1-2; the match to TRBD1 covers 9 bases. CDR1 and CDR2 from the germline V gene are LGHDT and YNNKEL (reference sequence). The junction had 7 bases not matched to a gene; V was cut back by 1 base and J by 4 bases. The CDR3 consists of 16 residues. CDR3 loop: CASSQARTGAGYGYTF. CDR3 DNA sequence: TGTGCCAGCAGCCAAGCGAGGACAGGGGCAGGCTATGGCTACACCTTC.

The chain combines TRBV7-2 with TRBJ2-7, with D perhaps matching TRBD1 or TRBD2 (5 bases each). Trimming left V 0 bases short and J 5 bases short, with 14 bases between. In germline, CDR1 is SGHTA, CDR2 FQGNSA. The CDR3 spans 15 residues. CDR3 nucleotide sequence: TGTGCCAGCAGCTTAGCCGGGACCGATGTCAACGAGCAGTACTTC. Its translation is CASSLAGTDVNEQYF.

The rearrangement joins TRBV3-1 (or the pseudogene TRBV3-2) to TRBJ2-5; 12 bases agree with TRBD2. V lost 6 bases, J lost 5 bases, and 13 bases stayed unmatched. This CDR3 has 17 residues. Germline loops: CDR1 LGHDT, CDR2 YNNKEL (reference sequence). The CDR3 is CASSTARTSGIRETQYF. The CDR3 DNA is TGTGCCAGCAGTACAGCCCGGACTAGCGGGATTCGGGAGACCCAGTACTTC.

The J gene is TRBJ2-3, the V gene TRBV7-3, with 11 bases lining up with TRBD2. V dropped 3 bases and J dropped 6; count of bases not matched to a gene: 5. In germline, CDR1 is SGHTA, CDR2 FQGTGA. The CDR3 extends over 15 amino acids. CDR3 nucleotide sequence: TGTGCCAGCAGCTTGACTAGCGGGGCAGGGGATACGCAGTATTTT. This translates into CASSLTSGAGDTQYF.

The chain carries TRBV3-1 (or the pseudogene TRBV3-2) and TRBJ2-2, with 7 bases that match TRBD2. V dropped 4 bases and J dropped 6; count of bases not matched to a gene: 5. CDR1 is LGHDT and CDR2 is YNNKEL in the germline V gene (reference sequence). The CDR3 extends over 14 amino acids. CDR3 protein: CASSPTSYAGELFF. CDR3 DNA sequence: TGTGCCAGCAGCCCGACTAGCTACGCCGGGGAGCTGTTTTTT.

The CDR3 reads CASSFRQGNTEAFF. The CDR3 DNA reads TGCGCCAGCAGCTTTAGACAGGGGAACACTGAAGCTTTCTTT. The chain uses TRBV5-1 and TRBJ1-1, with 7 nucleotides matching TRBD1. The CDR3 spans 14 residues. The germline gives CDR1 SGHRS, CDR2 YFSETQ. With V trimmed by 2 bases and J by 1 base, 2 bases remained unmatched.

The chain carries TRBV6-2 or TRBV6-3 and TRBJ2-4, with a possible D match to TRBD1 (6 bases). CDR3 length: 17 residues. CDR1 and CDR2 from the germline V gene are MNHEY and SVGEGT. The V and J ends lost 5 bases and 1 base respectively, with 18 bases between them. The CDR3, as DNA: TGTGCCAGCAGTCCAGTCAGGGGAATGTTGGCCAAAAACATTCAGTACTTC. The encoded protein is CASSPVRGMLAKNIQYF.

The chain uses TRBV9 and TRBJ1-2; no reliable D call. CDR1 SGDLS and CDR2 YYNGEE come from the germline V gene. V was pared by 1 base and J by 8 bases, with 21 bases between. The CDR3 extends over 16 amino acids. This CDR3 reads CASSVNLDDKILGYTF. The CDR3 nucleotides are TGTGCCAGCAGCGTAAACCTCGATGACAAAATTCTCGGCTACACCTTC.